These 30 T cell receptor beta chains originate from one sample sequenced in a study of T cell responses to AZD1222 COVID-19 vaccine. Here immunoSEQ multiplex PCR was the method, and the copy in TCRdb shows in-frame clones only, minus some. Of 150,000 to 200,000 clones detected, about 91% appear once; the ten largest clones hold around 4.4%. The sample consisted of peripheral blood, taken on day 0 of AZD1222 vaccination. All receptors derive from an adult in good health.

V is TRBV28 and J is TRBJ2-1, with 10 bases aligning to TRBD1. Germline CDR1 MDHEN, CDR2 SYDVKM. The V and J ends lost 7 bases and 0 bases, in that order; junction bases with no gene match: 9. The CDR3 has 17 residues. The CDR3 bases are TGTGCCAGCATCGAATTGGGACAGGGGCGCTCCTACAATGAGCAGTTCTTC. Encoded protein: CASIELGQGRSYNEQFF.

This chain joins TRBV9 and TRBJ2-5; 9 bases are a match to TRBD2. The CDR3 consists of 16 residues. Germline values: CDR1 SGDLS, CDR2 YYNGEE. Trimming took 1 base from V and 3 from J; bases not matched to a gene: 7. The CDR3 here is CASSVHPSGMEETQYF. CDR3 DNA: TGTGCCAGCAGCGTACACCCTAGCGGGATGGAAGAGACCCAGTACTTC.

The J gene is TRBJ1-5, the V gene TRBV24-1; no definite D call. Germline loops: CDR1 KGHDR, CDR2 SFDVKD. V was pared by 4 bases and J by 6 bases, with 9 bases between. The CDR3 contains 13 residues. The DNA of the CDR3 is TGTGCCACCAGTGAGGGTTGGGGTCAGCCCCAGCATTTT. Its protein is CATSEGWGQPQHF.

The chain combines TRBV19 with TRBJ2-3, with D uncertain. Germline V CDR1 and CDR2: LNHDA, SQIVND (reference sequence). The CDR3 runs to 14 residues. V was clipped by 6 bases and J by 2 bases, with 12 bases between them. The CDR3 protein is CASSPAIFTDTQYF. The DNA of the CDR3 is TGTGCCAGTAGCCCTGCAATATTCACAGATACGCAGTATTTT.

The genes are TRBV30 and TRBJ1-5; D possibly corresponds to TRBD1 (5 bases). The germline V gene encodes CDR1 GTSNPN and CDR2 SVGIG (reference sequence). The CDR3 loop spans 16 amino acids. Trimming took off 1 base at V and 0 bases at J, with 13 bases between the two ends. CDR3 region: CAWSGGVGYSNQPQHF. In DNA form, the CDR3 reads TGTGCCTGGAGTGGAGGGGTGGGCTATAGCAATCAGCCCCAGCATTTT.

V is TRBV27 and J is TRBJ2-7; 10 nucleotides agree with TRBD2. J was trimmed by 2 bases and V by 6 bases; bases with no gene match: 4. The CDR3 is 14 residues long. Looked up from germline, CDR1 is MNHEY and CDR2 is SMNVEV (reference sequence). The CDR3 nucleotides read TGTGCCAGCAGAAATCTAGCGGGGGCCTACGAGCAGTACTTC. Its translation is CASRNLAGAYEQYF.

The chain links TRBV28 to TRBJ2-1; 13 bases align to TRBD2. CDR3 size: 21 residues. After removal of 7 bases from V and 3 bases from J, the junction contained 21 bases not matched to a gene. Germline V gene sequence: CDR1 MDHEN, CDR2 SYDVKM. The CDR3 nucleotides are TGTGCCAGCAACGTAGGCTCGGGACTAGCGGGAATGGACACAATCTACAATGAGCAGTTCTTC. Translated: CASNVGSGLAGMDTIYNEQFF.

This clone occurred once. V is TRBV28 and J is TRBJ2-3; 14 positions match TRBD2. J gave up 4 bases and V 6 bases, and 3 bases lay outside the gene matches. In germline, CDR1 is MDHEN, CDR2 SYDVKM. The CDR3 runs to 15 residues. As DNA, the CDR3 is TGTGCCAGCAGCCTGGGACTAGCGGGAGCAGATACGCAGTATTTT. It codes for CASSLGLAGADTQYF.

The CDR3, as DNA: TGCGCCAGCAGTGGTGGACTAGCGGGAAGAGGCGAGCAGTACTTC. Amino acid sequence: CASSGGLAGRGEQYF. This chain connects TRBV10-1 to TRBJ2-7, with 12 bases aligning to TRBD2. Germline CDR1 and CDR2: WNHNN and SYGVQD (reference sequence). The V and J ends lost 4 bases and 6 bases, in that order; junction bases with no gene match: 7. The length of the CDR3 is 15 residues.

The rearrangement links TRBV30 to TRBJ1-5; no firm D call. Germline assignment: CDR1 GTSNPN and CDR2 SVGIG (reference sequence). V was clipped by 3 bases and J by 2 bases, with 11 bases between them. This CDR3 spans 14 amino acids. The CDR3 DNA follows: TGTGCCTGGAGGGCTGGATTGGGCAATCAGCCCCAGCATTTT. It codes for CAWRAGLGNQPQHF.

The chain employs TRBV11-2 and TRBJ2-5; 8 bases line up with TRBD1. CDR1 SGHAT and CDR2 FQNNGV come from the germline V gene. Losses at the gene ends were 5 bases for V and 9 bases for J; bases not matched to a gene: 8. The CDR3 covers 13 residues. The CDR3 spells CASSPDREGPQYF. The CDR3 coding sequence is TGTGCCAGCAGCCCGGACAGGGAAGGGCCCCAGTACTTC. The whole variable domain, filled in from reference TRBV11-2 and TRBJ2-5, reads EAGVAQSPRYKIIEKRQSVAFWCNPISGHATLYWYQQILGQGPKLLIQFQNNGVVDDSQLPKDRFSAERLKGVDSTLKIQPAKLEDSAVYLCASSPDREGPQYFGPGTRLLVL.

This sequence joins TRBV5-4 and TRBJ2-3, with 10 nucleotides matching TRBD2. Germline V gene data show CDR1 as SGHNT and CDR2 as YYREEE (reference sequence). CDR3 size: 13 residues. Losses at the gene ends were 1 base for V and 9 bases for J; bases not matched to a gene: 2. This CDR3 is CASSLSGLATQYF. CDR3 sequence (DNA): TGTGCCAGCAGCTTGTCGGGACTAGCGACGCAGTATTTT.

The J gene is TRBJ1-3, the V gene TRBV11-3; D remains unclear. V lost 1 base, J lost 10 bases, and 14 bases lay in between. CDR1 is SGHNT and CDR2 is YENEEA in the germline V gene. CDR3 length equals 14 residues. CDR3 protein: CASSLGSGEETIYF. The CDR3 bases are TGTGCCAGCAGCTTAGGGTCCGGAGAGGAGACCATATATTTT.

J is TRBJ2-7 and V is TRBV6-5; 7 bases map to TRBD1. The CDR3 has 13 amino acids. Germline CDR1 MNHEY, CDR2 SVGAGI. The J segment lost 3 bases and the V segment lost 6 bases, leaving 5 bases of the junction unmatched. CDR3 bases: TGTGCCAGCAGCGACAGGGAATACTACGAGCAGTACTTC. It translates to CASSDREYYEQYF.

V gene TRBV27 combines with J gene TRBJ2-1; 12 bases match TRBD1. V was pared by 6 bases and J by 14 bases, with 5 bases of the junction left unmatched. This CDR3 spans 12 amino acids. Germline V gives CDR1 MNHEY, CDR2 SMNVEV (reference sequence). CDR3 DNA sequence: TGTGCCAGCAGGGGGACAGGGGGCTTTAAGTTCTTC. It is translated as CASRGTGGFKFF.

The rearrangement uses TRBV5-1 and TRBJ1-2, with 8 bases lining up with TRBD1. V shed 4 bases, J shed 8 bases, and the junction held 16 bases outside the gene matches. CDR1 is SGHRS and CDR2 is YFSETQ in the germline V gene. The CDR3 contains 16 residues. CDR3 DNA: TGCGCCAGCAGCCAAAGCCCCGGGACAGGATTTGGCGGCTACACCTTC. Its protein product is CASSQSPGTGFGGYTF. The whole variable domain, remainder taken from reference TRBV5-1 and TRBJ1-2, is KAGVTQTPRYLIKTRGQQVTLSCSPISGHRSVSWYQQTPGQGLQFLFEYFSETQRNKGNFPGRFSGRQFSNSRSEMNVSTLELGDSALYLCASSQSPGTGFGGYTFGSGTRLTVV.

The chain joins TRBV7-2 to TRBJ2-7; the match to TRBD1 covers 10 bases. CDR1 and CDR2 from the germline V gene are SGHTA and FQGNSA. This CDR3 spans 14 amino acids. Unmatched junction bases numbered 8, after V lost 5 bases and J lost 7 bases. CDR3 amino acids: CASSQTGGRREQYF. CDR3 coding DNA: TGTGCCAGCAGCCAGACAGGGGGCCGACGGGAGCAGTACTTC.

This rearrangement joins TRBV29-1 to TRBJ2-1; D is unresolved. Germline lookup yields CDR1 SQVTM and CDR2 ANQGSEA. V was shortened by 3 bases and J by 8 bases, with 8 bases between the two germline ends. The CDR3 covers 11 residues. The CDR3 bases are TGCAGCGTTGAGAACACGGATGAGCAGTTCTTC. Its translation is CSVENTDEQFF.

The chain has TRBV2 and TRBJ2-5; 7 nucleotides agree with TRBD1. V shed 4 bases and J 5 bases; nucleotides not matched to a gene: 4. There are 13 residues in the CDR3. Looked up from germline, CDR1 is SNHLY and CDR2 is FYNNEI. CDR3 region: CASSGEGAETQYF. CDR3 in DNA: TGTGCCAGCAGTGGAGAGGGGGCCGAGACCCAGTACTTC.

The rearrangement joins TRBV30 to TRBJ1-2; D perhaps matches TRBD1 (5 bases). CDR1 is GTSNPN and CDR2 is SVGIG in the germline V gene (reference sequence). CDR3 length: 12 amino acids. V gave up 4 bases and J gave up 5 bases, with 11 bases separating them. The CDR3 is CAWTVQGYGYTF. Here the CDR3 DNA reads TGTGCCTGGACAGTGCAGGGATATGGCTACACCTTC.

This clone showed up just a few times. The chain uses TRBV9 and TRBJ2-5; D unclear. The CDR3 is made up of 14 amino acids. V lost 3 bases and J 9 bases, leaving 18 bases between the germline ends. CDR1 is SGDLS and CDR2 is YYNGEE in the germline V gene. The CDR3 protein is CASSEFKLWVSQYF. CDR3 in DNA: TGTGCCAGCAGCGAGTTTAAGCTGTGGGTTTCCCAGTACTTC.

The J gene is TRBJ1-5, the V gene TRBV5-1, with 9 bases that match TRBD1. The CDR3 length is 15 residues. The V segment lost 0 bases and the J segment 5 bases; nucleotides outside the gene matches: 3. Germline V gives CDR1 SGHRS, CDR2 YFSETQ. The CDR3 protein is CASSLGTGGDQPQHF. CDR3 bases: TGCGCCAGCAGCTTGGGAACAGGGGGCGATCAGCCCCAGCATTTT.

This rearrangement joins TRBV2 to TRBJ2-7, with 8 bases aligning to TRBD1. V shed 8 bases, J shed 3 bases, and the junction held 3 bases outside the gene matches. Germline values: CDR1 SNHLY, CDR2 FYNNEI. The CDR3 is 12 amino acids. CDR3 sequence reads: CASWTGNYEQYF. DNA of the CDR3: TGTGCCAGCTGGACAGGGAACTACGAGCAGTACTTC.

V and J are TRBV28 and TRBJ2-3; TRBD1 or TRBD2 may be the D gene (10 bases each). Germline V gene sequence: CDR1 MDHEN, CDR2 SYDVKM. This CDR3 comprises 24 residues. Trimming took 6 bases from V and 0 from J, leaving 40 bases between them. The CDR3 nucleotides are TGTGCCAGCAGCCTACTCTCCGGGACAGGGGCCCTCTTTCTAGCGGGAGAGAGCACAGATACGCAGTATTTT. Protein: CASSLLSGTGALFLAGESTDTQYF.

CDR3 coding DNA: TGTGCCAGCAGCTCAGGGGACAGACTGAACACTGAAGCTTTCTTT. This sequence encodes CASSSGDRLNTEAFF. The V call is TRBV11-2, the J call TRBJ1-1; 7 bases match TRBD1. Germline assignment: CDR1 SGHAT and CDR2 FQNNGV. Trimming took 4 bases from V and 0 from J; bases not matched to a gene: 5. The CDR3 consists of 15 residues.

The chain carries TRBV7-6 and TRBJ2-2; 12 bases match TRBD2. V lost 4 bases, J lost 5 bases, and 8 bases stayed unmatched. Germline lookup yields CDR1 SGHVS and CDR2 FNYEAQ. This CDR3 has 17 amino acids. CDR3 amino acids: CASSSLAGGPSTGELFF. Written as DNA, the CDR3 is TGTGCCAGCAGCTCCCTAGCGGGAGGGCCCTCTACCGGGGAGCTGTTTTTT.

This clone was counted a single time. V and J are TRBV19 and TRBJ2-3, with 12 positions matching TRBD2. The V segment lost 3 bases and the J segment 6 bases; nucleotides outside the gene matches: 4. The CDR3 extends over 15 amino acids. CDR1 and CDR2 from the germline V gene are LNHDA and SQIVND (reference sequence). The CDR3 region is CASSIPTSGSDTQYF. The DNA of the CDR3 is TGTGCCAGTAGTATTCCGACTAGCGGGAGTGATACGCAGTATTTT.

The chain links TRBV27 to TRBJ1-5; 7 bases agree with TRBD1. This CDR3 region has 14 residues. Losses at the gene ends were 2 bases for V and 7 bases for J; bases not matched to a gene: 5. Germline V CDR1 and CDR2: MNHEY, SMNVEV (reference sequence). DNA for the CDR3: TGTGCCAGCAGTTTACGGGAGGGGGCCCAGCCCCAGCATTTT. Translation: CASSLREGAQPQHF.

This CDR3 reads CASSKGVAFPSYNEQFF. Written as DNA, the CDR3 is TGTGCCAGCAGCAAAGGTGTGGCCTTCCCCTCCTACAATGAGCAGTTCTTC. The chain has TRBV21-1 and TRBJ2-1; the DNA was not compared with TRBD1, the D call given in the table. TRBV21-1 is a pseudogene segment. The CDR3 has 17 amino acids.

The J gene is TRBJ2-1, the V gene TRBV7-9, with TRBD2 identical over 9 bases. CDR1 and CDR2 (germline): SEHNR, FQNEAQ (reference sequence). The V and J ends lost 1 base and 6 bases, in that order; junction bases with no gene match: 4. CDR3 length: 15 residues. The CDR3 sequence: CASSLVGGRGNEQFF. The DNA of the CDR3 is TGTGCCAGCAGCTTAGTTGGCGGGAGGGGCAATGAGCAGTTCTTC.